A single sample is the source of the 22 T cell receptor beta chains below, sequenced in a study of T cell responses to AZD1222 COVID-19 vaccine. Sequenced by immunoSEQ multiplex PCR; TCRdb stores in-frame clones only, minus some. The repertoire has about 120,000 clones, 85% to 90% of them found once; the top ten carry about 4.1%. The sample in question was peripheral blood, obtained on day 0 of AZD1222 vaccination. These receptors were obtained from an adult in good health.

This clone was seen a few times. This chain joins TRBV6-5 and TRBJ1-5; D gene uncertain. The CDR3 loop spans 14 amino acids. In germline, CDR1 is MNHEY, CDR2 SVGAGI. V was cut by 8 bases and J by 3 bases, with 14 bases left in between. In nucleotides, the CDR3 is TGTGCCAGCTCGGGCCGGAGCTTCAATCAGCCCCAGCATTTT. This gives the protein CASSGRSFNQPQHF.

The J gene is TRBJ2-2, the V gene TRBV13, with D perhaps matching TRBD2 (5 bases). CDR1 is PRHDT and CDR2 is FYEKMQ in the germline V gene (reference sequence). The CDR3 is 15 residues long. Trimming cost V 1 base and J 3 bases, with 9 bases left between them. CDR3 coding DNA: TGTGCCAGCAGCTTAGTAGGACTGGACACCGGGGAGCTGTTTTTT. Its translation: CASSLVGLDTGELFF.

The count of this clone is one. The J gene is TRBJ2-5, the V gene TRBV11-2; unclear D gene. The CDR3 runs 15 residues. The V gene's germline CDR1 is SGHAT and CDR2 FQNNGV. V was pared by 5 bases and J by 4 bases, with 17 bases between. CDR3 protein: CASSPPPGRAETQYF. CDR3 coding DNA: TGTGCCAGCAGCCCCCCGCCTGGAAGGGCAGAGACCCAGTACTTC.

This clone was found once. The chain employs TRBV12-1 and TRBJ2-7. TRBV12-1 is a known pseudogene. CDR3 length: 15 residues. The CDR3 spells CASSFWLGLAYEQYF. The CDR3 DNA sequence: TGTGCCAGCAGCTTTTGGTTAGGCCTTGCCTACGAGCAGTACTTC.

The chain employs TRBV28 and TRBJ1-4; D unclear. Trimming took off 4 bases at V and 12 bases at J, with 15 bases between the two ends. The CDR3 loop spans 13 amino acids. Germline assignment: CDR1 MDHEN and CDR2 SYDVKM. The DNA of the CDR3 is TGTGCCAGCAGTTCACCAGGCCGCGGGCAACTGTTTTTT. It encodes CASSSPGRGQLFF. Together with reference TRBV28 and TRBJ1-4, the CDR3 gives the full variable domain: DVKVTQSSRYLVKRTGEKVFLECVQDMDHENMFWYRQDPGLGLRLIYFSYDVKMKEKGDIPEGYSVSREKKERFSLILESASTNQTSMYLCASSSPGRGQLFFGSGTQLSVL.

The V gene is TRBV6-1, the J gene TRBJ2-7; 7 bases match TRBD1. Germline CDR1 is MNHNS and CDR2 is SASEGT. The CDR3 contains 14 residues. After removal of 1 base from V and 1 base from J, the junction contained 1 base not matched to a gene. The CDR3 DNA reads as TGTGCCAGCAGTGAAGGCAGGGGGTCCTACGAGCAGTACTTC. This translates into CASSEGRGSYEQYF.

This clone was seen only once. The V call is TRBV15, the J call TRBJ2-7; 7 bases agree with TRBD1. The CDR3 spans 15 residues. After removal of 2 bases from V and 2 bases from J, the junction contained 6 bases not matched to a gene. Germline loops: CDR1 LNHNV, CDR2 YYDKDF (reference sequence). CDR3 sequence (DNA): TGTGCCACCAGCAGATCGCAGGGGGTACCCTACGAGCAGTACTTC. Translated, it gives CATSRSQGVPYEQYF.

The chain couples TRBV12-5 to TRBJ1-4; no definite D call. The ends were cut back, 6 bases at V and 5 bases at J, with 1 base in the middle. Germline lookup yields CDR1 LGHNT and CDR2 FRNRAP. This CDR3 is built from 10 residues. CDR3 amino acids: CASGNEKLFF. The CDR3 DNA is TGTGCTAGTGGCAATGAAAAACTGTTTTTT. The full variable domain, its missing parts supplied by reference TRBV12-5 and TRBJ1-4, is DARVTQTPRHKVTEMGQEVTMRCQPILGHNTVFWYRQTMMQGLELLAYFRNRAPLDDSGMPKDRFSAEMPDATLATLKIQPSEPRDSAVYFCASGNEKLFFGSGTQLSVL.

The gene calls are TRBV20-1 and TRBJ2-1; D may be TRBD2 (7 bases). Deletions cut 8 bases from V and 8 bases from J, with 13 bases between. This CDR3 comprises 11 residues. Per the germline V gene, CDR1 is DFQATT and CDR2 is SNEGSKA (reference sequence). In DNA form, the CDR3 reads TGCAGTACCTGGGGGGGCGATGAGCAGTTCTTC. Encoded protein: CSTWGGDEQFF.

This clone has just a few counts. V and J are TRBV5-1 and TRBJ2-2, with 9 nucleotides matching TRBD2. The V segment lost 4 bases and the J segment 6 bases; nucleotides outside the gene matches: 10. CDR1 is SGHRS and CDR2 is YFSETQ in the germline V gene. CDR3 size: 16 residues. CDR3 nucleotides: TGCGCCAGCAGCATACGACTAGCGGCCCGCTCCGGGGAGCTGTTTTTT. Translating gives CASSIRLAARSGELFF. The variable domain in full, with the rest retrieved from reference TRBV5-1 and TRBJ2-2, is KAGVTQTPRYLIKTRGQQVTLSCSPISGHRSVSWYQQTPGQGLQFLFEYFSETQRNKGNFPGRFSGRQFSNSRSEMNVSTLELGDSALYLCASSIRLAARSGELFFGEGSRLTVL.

J is TRBJ1-5 and V is TRBV18; D remains ambiguous. CDR1 is KGHSH and CDR2 is LQKENI in the germline V gene. The CDR3 contains 13 residues. V was pared by 2 bases and J by 4 bases, with 6 bases between. This chain's CDR3 is CASSPKENQPQHF. The CDR3 nucleotides read TGTGCCAGCTCACCAAAAGAGAATCAGCCCCAGCATTTT.

The chain couples TRBV15 to TRBJ1-5; the D gene is possibly TRBD1 (5 bases). V was trimmed by 9 bases and J by 1 base, leaving 16 bases between them. The CDR3 length is 15 residues. CDR1 LNHNV and CDR2 YYDKDF come from the germline V gene (reference sequence). CDR3: CATRSREMSNQPQHF. CDR3 sequence (DNA): TGTGCCACACGGAGCAGGGAGATGAGCAATCAGCCCCAGCATTTT.

The V call is TRBV28, the J call TRBJ1-1; no definite D call. The germline V gene encodes CDR1 MDHEN and CDR2 SYDVKM. V was trimmed by 6 bases and J by 0 bases, leaving 2 bases between them. The CDR3 has 11 residues. In nucleotides, the CDR3 is TGTGCCAGCAGACTGAACACTGAAGCTTTCTTT. Its protein is CASRLNTEAFF.

V is TRBV19 and J is TRBJ2-3, with 7 bases aligning to TRBD2. From germline, CDR1 is LNHDA and CDR2 SQIVND (reference sequence). This CDR3 is built from 15 residues. V trimming: 3 bases; J trimming: 2 bases; junction bases outside the gene matches: 5. DNA of the CDR3: TGTGCCAGTAGTATGCCTAGCGGCTACACAGATACGCAGTATTTT. It is translated as CASSMPSGYTDTQYF. Looking up the rest from reference TRBV19 and TRBJ2-3 gives the full variable domain: DGGITQSPKYLFRKEGQNVTLSCEQNLNHDAMYWYRQDPGQGLRLIYYSQIVNDFQKGDIAEGYSVSREKKESFPLTVTSAQKNPTAFYLCASSMPSGYTDTQYFGPGTRLTVL.

The chain combines TRBV10-3 with TRBJ2-3; no definite D call. V was clipped by 10 bases and J by 4 bases, with 9 bases between them. CDR1 is ENHRY and CDR2 is SYGVKD in the germline V gene. CDR3 length equals 11 residues. In nucleotides, the CDR3 is TGTGCCAGTGAAGGTGCAGATACGCAGTATTTT. It encodes CASEGADTQYF.

The chain couples TRBV28 to TRBJ1-3; weak D call: TRBD1 (6 bases). The V gene lost 1 base and the J gene lost 1 base, with 11 bases spanning the gap. The V gene's germline CDR1 is MDHEN and CDR2 SYDVKM. The CDR3 spans 16 residues. Here the CDR3 reads CASSLSYTGSGNTIYF. The CDR3 DNA reads as TGTGCCAGCAGTTTATCGTACACAGGGTCTGGAAACACCATATATTTT.

The V gene is TRBV2, the J gene TRBJ1-1, with TRBD1 identical over 7 bases. With 10 bases clipped from V and 3 bases from J, the junction kept 20 bases outside the gene matches. CDR3 size: 17 residues. Germline CDR1 is SNHLY and CDR2 is FYNNEI. CDR3: CATPGQAGVYQDTEAFF. In DNA, the CDR3 is TGTGCCACCCCTGGACAGGCCGGGGTTTATCAGGACACTGAAGCTTTCTTT.

V usage is TRBV5-4 and J usage is TRBJ2-2; the match to TRBD1 covers 9 bases. CDR3 length: 13 amino acids. Per the germline V gene, CDR1 is SGHNT and CDR2 is YYREEE (reference sequence). J gave up 7 bases and V 4 bases, and 2 bases lay outside the gene matches. The CDR3 sequence: CASSRTGVGELFF. The CDR3 nucleotides are TGTGCCAGCAGCCGGACAGGGGTCGGGGAGCTGTTTTTT.

Comments on this clone: Germline and junction disagree at one end, which may indicate a read error. The genes are TRBV18 and TRBJ1-1; D possibly corresponds to TRBD1 (6 bases). The CDR3 sequence is 11 residues long. Germline V gene sequence: CDR1 KGHSH, CDR2 LQKENI. As DNA, the CDR3 is TGTGCCAGCCAGCAGGGGAATGGGGTCTACTTT. It codes for CASQQGNGVYF.

The chain combines TRBV12-3 or TRBV12-4 with TRBJ1-2; 7 nucleotides align to TRBD1. The CDR3 contains 11 residues. V lost 6 bases and J lost 8; bases outside the gene matches: 3. CDR3 sequence (DNA): TGTGCCAGCAGACAGGGGAAAGGCTACACCTTC. Encoded protein: CASRQGKGYTF.

The rearrangement uses TRBV6-2 or TRBV6-3 and TRBJ1-4, with D possibly matching TRBD1 (6 bases). The V and J ends lost 5 bases and 4 bases respectively, with 14 bases between them. Germline V gene lookup returns CDR1 MNHEY and CDR2 SVGEGT. This CDR3 contains 15 residues. In nucleotides, the CDR3 is TGTGCCAGCAGTCAAGCGGCAGGGGATAATGAAAAACTGTTTTTT. It encodes CASSQAAGDNEKLFF.

V usage is TRBV5-1 and J usage is TRBJ2-7; 12 positions match TRBD1. CDR1 and CDR2 (germline): SGHRS, YFSETQ. V lost 4 bases to trimming and J lost 7 bases; unmatched junction nucleotides: 12. The CDR3 runs 16 residues. The CDR3 reads CASSAPGGQGAGEQYF. The CDR3, as DNA: TGCGCCAGCAGCGCCCCAGGGGGACAGGGGGCGGGAGAGCAGTACTTC.